This T cell receptor (beta chain) was documented in a study of beta chain features in type 1 diabetes. Overall study: Cells sorted and examined across all samples totaled approximately 100 million.

Study-level points and caveats: Comparison showed that naive, central memory and Treg TCRB repertoires appeared more similar among patients than among healthy donors.

A few counts support this clone. Antigen: not known. Every isolated RNA sample was fully reverse transcribed, so sequencing captured expressed TCRB transcripts. Method: immunoSEQ multiplex PCR; TCRdb's copy keeps in-frame clones and lacks some. The sample holds 350,000 to 450,000 clones, about 15% seen once. The germline V gene encodes CDR1 LNHDA and CDR2 SQIVND (reference sequence). The CDR3 is 12 residues long. Trimming stripped 5 bases from V and 7 bases from J, with 6 bases between. This chain joins TRBV19 and TRBJ1-6; D unclear. The sequence was obtained from a man in his thirties or forties in good health. Specimen: naive CD4+ T cells from blood. Here the CDR3 DNA reads TGTGCCAGTAGTTTCGGGAATTCACCCCTCCACTTT. Encoded protein: CASSFGNSPLHF.